The 14 T cell receptor beta chains reported below all come from one sample, sequenced in a study of T-cell reconstitution after alpha-beta-depleted transplantation in children. The library targeted TCRbeta and was prepared with unique molecular identifiers. TCRdb re-called the PCR reads with MiXCR, one entry per CDR3 protein. The sample includes roughly 490,000 distinct CDR3 sequences, roughly an eighth seen only once; the top ten take 12% to 15%. The material was PBMCs, mostly from graft donor cells, obtained 180 days after TCRalphabeta/CD19-depleted stem cell transplant. The source is a female patient aged 2-10 years who had a stem cell transplant for aplastic anemia, so the T cells may come from the graft donor.

This sequence joins TRBV6-1 and TRBJ2-5; D uncertain. CDR3 length: 14 amino acids. V was shortened by 4 bases and J by 1 base, with 10 bases between the two germline ends. CDR1 is MNHNS and CDR2 is SASEGT in the germline V gene. The CDR3 here is CASSVSQSQETQYF. The CDR3 DNA is TGTGCCAGCAGTGTCTCACAGTCCCAAGAGACCCAGTACTTC.

The chain employs TRBV20-1 and TRBJ1-5; 8 bases are a match to TRBD1. CDR1 is DFQATT and CDR2 is SNEGSKA in the germline V gene (reference sequence). The length of the CDR3 is 16 residues. V was pared by 0 bases and J by 7 bases, with 11 bases of the junction left unmatched. As DNA, the CDR3 is TGCAGTGCTAGAGAGGGGCTCCGACAGGGGAGGCAGCCCCAGCATTTT. Amino acids: CSAREGLRQGRQPQHF.

The V and J genes are TRBV6-2 or TRBV6-3 and TRBJ1-1; D might be TRBD1 (5 bases). Germline V gene lookup returns CDR1 MNHEY and CDR2 SVGEGT. The CDR3 loop spans 12 amino acids. V dropped 4 bases and J dropped 7 bases, with 10 bases sitting between them. Here the CDR3 DNA reads TGTGCCAGCAGTTCAGGGAGGGGTGAAGCTTTCTTT. Encoded protein: CASSSGRGEAFF.

This chain connects TRBV29-1 to TRBJ2-7; D is possibly TRBD1 or TRBD2 (5 bases each). V lost 6 bases, J lost 5 bases, and 20 bases lay in between. Germline assignment: CDR1 SQVTM and CDR2 ANQGSEA. The CDR3 runs to 14 residues. The CDR3 DNA sequence: TGCAGCGTGGCCGGGACCCCGAGCGCTAACGAGCAGTACTTC. Translation: CSVAGTPSANEQYF.

This clonotype was counted at least ten times. The J gene is TRBJ2-1, the V gene TRBV10-3, with D hard to call. V was cut by 8 bases and J by 8 bases, with 10 bases left in between. This CDR3 region has 11 residues. Germline V gene data show CDR1 as ENHRY and CDR2 as SYGVKD. Here the CDR3 DNA reads TGTGCCATCGAGAGTTTCGATGAGCAGTTCTTC. It specifies CAIESFDEQFF.

This clonotype was seen many times. The J gene is TRBJ2-7, the V gene TRBV12-3 or TRBV12-4; D is possibly TRBD2 (6 bases). The CDR3 covers 13 residues. Deletions cut 0 bases from V and 6 bases from J, with 9 bases between. The CDR3 region has the DNA TGTGCCAGCAGTTTAGCGAGGGGAGGCGAGCAGTACGTC. Its protein is CASSLARGGEQYV.

The chain employs TRBV20-1 and TRBJ1-2; D is perhaps TRBD1 (5 bases). Trimming cost V 7 bases and J 10 bases, with 22 bases left between them. CDR1 and CDR2 (germline): DFQATT, SNEGSKA (reference sequence). The CDR3 has 13 residues. The CDR3 DNA reads as TGCAGTGTCATACGGGACTATCAAAATTCCTACACCTTC. Translating gives CSVIRDYQNSYTF.

The chain has TRBV28 and TRBJ2-2, with 15 bases that match TRBD2. Trimming cost V 6 bases and J 6 bases; bases outside gene matches: 14. Germline V CDR1 and CDR2: MDHEN, SYDVKM. This CDR3 is 19 amino acids long. The CDR3 is CASSRVLPGLAGGPGELFF. The CDR3 DNA reads as TGTGCCAGCAGCCGCGTTTTACCGGGACTAGCGGGAGGCCCCGGGGAGCTGTTTTTT.

The chain uses TRBV27 and TRBJ2-1; 12 bases fit TRBD1. This CDR3 contains 19 residues. CDR1 is MNHEY, CDR2 SMNVEV, per germline (reference sequence). Trimming cost V 1 base and J 6 bases; bases outside gene matches: 13. The CDR3 DNA follows: TGTGCCAGCAGTTTATGGGCAGGGGACAGGGGGCTTCTACGCAATGAGCAGTTCTTC. This codes for CASSLWAGDRGLLRNEQFF.

The sample holds many counts of this clonotype. The gene calls are TRBV5-1 and TRBJ2-2; D tentatively fits TRBD1 or TRBD2 (5 bases each). V dropped 3 bases and J dropped 3 bases, with 6 bases sitting between them. This CDR3 is 13 amino acids long. Germline assignment: CDR1 SGHRS and CDR2 YFSETQ. The DNA of the CDR3 is TGCGCCAGCAGCTCGGGACACACCGGGGAGCTGTTTTTT. Encoded protein: CASSSGHTGELFF.

The J gene is TRBJ1-6, the V gene TRBV25-1; D uncertain. Trimming took off 1 base at V and 11 bases at J, with 12 bases between the two ends. Germline CDR1 and CDR2: MGHDK and SYGVNS. CDR3 length: 14 residues. The CDR3 region is CASSESWPQPPLHF. The DNA of the CDR3 is TGTGCCAGCAGTGAATCCTGGCCCCAACCACCCCTCCACTTT.

The rearrangement links TRBV20-1 to TRBJ1-5; D gene uncertain. Germline loops: CDR1 DFQATT, CDR2 SNEGSKA (reference sequence). V was cut by 2 bases and J by 4 bases, with 15 bases left in between. The CDR3 totals 15 residues. The CDR3 DNA reads TGCAGTGCTAGAAAGGCCCCCGATTGGAATCAGCCCCAGCATTTT. It encodes CSARKAPDWNQPQHF.

The sample holds a few counts of this clonotype. This chain uses TRBV5-6 with TRBJ2-1; 7 bases map to TRBD2. There are 12 residues in the CDR3. Germline lookup yields CDR1 SGHDT and CDR2 YYEEEE. The trim removed 4 bases at V and 8 bases at J, leaving 3 bases unmatched. CDR3 loop: CASSVAGDEQFF. As DNA, the CDR3 is TGTGCCAGCAGCGTGGCGGGGGATGAGCAGTTCTTC.

To note about this clonotype: A read error may produce the germline difference seen at one junction end. This sequence joins TRBV29-1 and TRBJ1-1, with D perhaps matching TRBD1 (5 bases). Germline CDR1 SQVTM, CDR2 ANQGSEA. This CDR3 region has 13 residues. The CDR3 here is CSVLRVANTDAFF. For the CDR3, the DNA is TGCAGCGTTCTCAGGGTGGCGAACACTGACGCTTTCTTT. The whole variable domain, remainder taken from reference TRBV29-1 and TRBJ1-1, is SAVISQKPSRDICQRGTSLTIQCQVDSQVTMMFWYRQQPGQSLTLIATANQGSEATYESGFVIDKFPISRPNLTFSTLTVSNMSPEDSSIYLCSVLRVANTDAFFGQGTRLTVV.